One T cell receptor (beta chain) is described in this entry. V gave up 3 bases and J gave up 6 bases, with 11 bases separating them. CDR1 is MNHEY, CDR2 SVGAGI, per germline. CDR3 length: 13 residues. This sample is part of a study of T cell repertoires in cytomegalovirus infection. TCRdb fed the reads into MiXCR, producing one record per CDR3 protein. The sample consists of 400,000 or so distinct CDR3 sequences, roughly 30% of them appearing once. The sample taken for sequencing was PBMCs. This chain connects TRBV6-5 to TRBJ1-1; no definite D call. This TCR was recovered from a human donor in good health (CMV status not recorded). Some clones in this sample may be carry-over from other donors' samples. For the CDR3, the DNA is TGTGCCAGCAGTTATGACCTAGGCTCTGAAGCTTTCTTT. Translation gives CASSYDLGSEAFF.